A single sample gave rise to the 17 T cell receptor beta chains below, sequenced in a study of blood T cells in healthy people across ages. For the second PCR, which ran for about 7 to 12 cycles, a sample-barcoded 5' primer and a J-beta primer mix were used. TCRdb analysed the 5' RACE reads with MiXCR anew, one entry per CDR3 protein. The sample yields fewer than 2 million distinct CDR3 sequences, 39% seen once. The specimen was blood. All receptors derive from a human donor in good health.

This clonotype was seen ten or more times. The chain has TRBV28 and TRBJ1-2; D possibly corresponds to TRBD1 (5 bases). Per germline, CDR1 MDHEN and CDR2 SYDVKM. This CDR3 has 13 residues. Trimming took 6 bases from V and 0 from J, leaving 8 bases between them. The CDR3 here is CASRTTANYGYTF. DNA of the CDR3: TGTGCCAGCAGAACGACAGCTAACTATGGCTACACCTTC.

This clonotype was observed a handful of times. The chain has TRBV11-3 and TRBJ2-3; D is ambiguous. The germline V and J ends were trimmed by 5 bases and 6 bases, with 9 bases remaining between them. Germline V gene lookup returns CDR1 SGHNT and CDR2 YENEEA. The CDR3 loop spans 12 amino acids. The CDR3 is CASSDRSDTQYF. The CDR3 nucleotides are TGTGCCAGCAGCGACCGGTCCGATACGCAGTATTTT.

V usage is TRBV7-2 and J usage is TRBJ2-7; tentative D call: TRBD1 (6 bases). The CDR3 extends over 14 amino acids. Germline loops: CDR1 SGHTA, CDR2 FQGNSA. V was shortened by 3 bases and J by 3 bases, with 12 bases between the two germline ends. The CDR3: CASSFNRDLYEQYF. The CDR3 DNA reads TGTGCCAGCAGCTTCAACAGGGACCTCTACGAGCAGTACTTC.

The chain combines TRBV4-2 with TRBJ1-4, with D possibly being TRBD1 (5 bases). This CDR3 region has 15 residues. Trimming cost V 6 bases and J 8 bases, with 19 bases left between them. Germline CDR1 and CDR2: LGHNA and YNFKEQ. The DNA for the CDR3 is TGTGCCAGCAGTCAACGGGGGAACGGAGTGGAAAAACTGTTTTTT. Translating it yields CASSQRGNGVEKLFF.

This clonotype was detected only a few times. V usage is TRBV28 and J usage is TRBJ2-1, with D tentatively TRBD2 (6 bases). The V and J ends lost 6 bases and 3 bases respectively, with 15 bases between them. Germline CDR1 MDHEN, CDR2 SYDVKM. The CDR3 sequence is 15 residues long. DNA of the CDR3: TGTGCCAGCAGCCCCGGGGGTGAAAACTACAATGAGCAGTTCTTC. Amino acids: CASSPGGENYNEQFF.

V and J are TRBV7-2 and TRBJ2-3; tentatively, D is TRBD2 (6 bases). Germline assignment: CDR1 SGHTA and CDR2 FQGNSA. The CDR3 extends over 18 amino acids. Trimming stripped 2 bases from V and 10 bases from J, with 28 bases between. This CDR3 reads CASSLTSLVVRGERAQYF. CDR3 bases: TGTGCCAGCAGCTTAACCTCCCTAGTCGTCCGCGGGGAAAGAGCGCAGTATTTT.

The chain joins TRBV24-1 to TRBJ2-5; tentative D call: TRBD1 (6 bases). CDR1 is KGHDR and CDR2 is SFDVKD in the germline V gene. Trimming took off 1 base at V and 11 bases at J, with 25 bases between the two ends. CDR3 length: 17 amino acids. CDR3 coding DNA: TGTGCCACCAGTGATTTAAATGATGGACAGCGTAATTACGGGCAGTACTTC. Encoded protein: CATSDLNDGQRNYGQYF.

The chain couples TRBV5-1 to TRBJ2-5, with 12 bases that match TRBD2. The germline CDR1 and CDR2 sequences are SGHRS and YFSETQ. Trimming took 4 bases from V and 1 from J; bases not matched to a gene: 11. CDR3 length equals 18 residues. The DNA of the CDR3 is TGCGCCAGCAGCCTTAGACTAGCGGGGGCCTCCATCCAAGAGACCCAGTACTTC. This translates into CASSLRLAGASIQETQYF.

The V and J genes are TRBV12-3 or TRBV12-4 and TRBJ1-2; D is unclear. Trimming removed 10 bases at V and 2 bases at J, with 14 bases between. CDR3 length equals 13 residues. The CDR3 reads CAIHYGMNYGYTF. The DNA for the CDR3 is TGTGCCATTCACTATGGGATGAACTATGGCTACACCTTC.

This chain links TRBV11-2 with TRBJ2-1, with 9 bases matching TRBD2. J was trimmed by 8 bases and V by 5 bases; bases with no gene match: 13. The CDR3 sequence is 16 residues long. The germline gives CDR1 SGHAT, CDR2 FQNNGV. The CDR3 sequence: CASSHIAAGGYHEQFF. The DNA of the CDR3 is TGTGCCAGCAGCCACATCGCGGCGGGGGGGTACCATGAGCAGTTCTTC.

The genes are TRBV11-3 and TRBJ2-7, with TRBD1 matching 7 bases. The CDR3 covers 15 residues. CDR1 and CDR2 from the germline V gene are SGHNT and YENEEA. Trimming removed 5 bases from V and 5 bases from J; junction bases left unmatched: 12. CDR3 DNA: TGTGCCAGCAGCAACCATAAGACAGGGTCCAACGAGCAGTACTTC. Its protein product is CASSNHKTGSNEQYF.

This clonotype has only one observation. The V gene is TRBV28, the J gene TRBJ2-2, with 7 bases aligning to TRBD1. The CDR3 loop spans 15 amino acids. V lost 10 bases, J lost 2 bases, and 10 bases stayed unmatched. The germline V gene encodes CDR1 MDHEN and CDR2 SYDVKM. DNA of the CDR3: TGTGCCACCGTGTGGGCAGGGGGTAACACCGGGGAGCTGTTTTTT. Translation: CATVWAGGNTGELFF.

The V gene is TRBV13, the J gene TRBJ2-3, with unresolved D. Germline assignment: CDR1 PRHDT and CDR2 FYEKMQ (reference sequence). V was cut by 0 bases and J by 4 bases, with 8 bases left in between. CDR3 length equals 14 residues. The CDR3 sequence is CASSLGLTPDTQYF. For the CDR3, the DNA is TGTGCCAGCAGCTTAGGCCTGACACCAGATACGCAGTATTTT. Supplemented by reference TRBV13 and TRBJ2-3, the full variable domain reads AAGVIQSPRHLIKEKRETATLKCYPIPRHDTVYWYQQGPGQDPQFLISFYEKMQSDKGSIPDRFSAQQFSDYHSELNMSSLELGDSALYFCASSLGLTPDTQYFGPGTRLTVL.

This clonotype appeared many times. CDR3 amino acids: CASSLGGGPLNEQFF. As DNA, the CDR3 is TGTGCCAGCAGCTTAGGAGGGGGGCCCCTCAATGAGCAGTTCTTC. The chain is built from TRBV7-6 and TRBJ2-1; tentatively, D is TRBD1 or TRBD2 (6 bases each). V was shortened by 1 base and J by 6 bases, with 13 bases between the two germline ends. There are 15 residues in the CDR3. CDR1 and CDR2 from the germline V gene are SGHVS and FNYEAQ.

This clonotype was observed a few times. V and J are TRBV7-2 and TRBJ2-4; D is unresolved. The DNA end favors TRBJ2-7, so the J call may be wrong. The CDR3 totals 15 residues. Germline loops: CDR1 SGHTA, CDR2 FQGNSA. CDR3 sequence (DNA): TGTGCCAGCAGCTTCTCCGCGACGGAAACCTACGAGCAGTACTTC. Residues: CASSFSATETYEQYF.

The chain employs TRBV20-1 and TRBJ1-1; D is possibly TRBD1 (5 bases). Germline V gene sequence: CDR1 DFQATT, CDR2 SNEGSKA (reference sequence). The CDR3 extends over 13 amino acids. V lost 1 base to trimming and J lost 4 bases, with 10 bases between them. The CDR3 nucleotides read TGCAGTGCTAGAGGGGGGGTAAGCACTGAAGCTTTCTTT. It translates to CSARGGVSTEAFF.

The chain is built from TRBV7-3 and TRBJ2-3; TRBD2 agrees at 11 bases. V lost 0 bases to trimming and J lost 6 bases; unmatched junction nucleotides: 8. Germline CDR1 reads SGHTA; CDR2 reads FQGTGA. The length of the CDR3 is 17 residues. CDR3 region: CASSLTGLADLGDTQYF. Here the CDR3 DNA reads TGTGCCAGCAGCTTAACGGGACTAGCGGACCTGGGGGATACGCAGTATTTT. Together with reference TRBV7-3 and TRBJ2-3, the CDR3 gives the full variable domain: GAGVSQTPSNKVTEKGKYVELRCDPISGHTALYWYRQSLGQGPEFLIYFQGTGAADDSGLPNDRFFAVRPEGSVSTLKIQRTERGDSAVYLCASSLTGLADLGDTQYFGPGTRLTVL.